This passage covers 25 T cell receptor beta chains from one sample sequenced in a study of CD8+CD57+ T cells in acquired aplastic anemia. CDR3 and TCR beta VDJ profiling relied on a genomic DNA template. Using its own MiXCR run on the reads, TCRdb lists one record per CDR3 protein. The repertoire consists of roughly 98,000 distinct CDR3 sequences, with around 68% occurring once and the leading ten covering about 60%. Sequencing was done on patients that had shown CD8+CD57+ cell expansion by flow cytometry. The sample was sorted CD4+, CD8+, or CD8+CD57+ T cells (not recorded which) from PBMCs. These receptors were taken from a human donor with aplastic anemia.

The genes are TRBV15 and TRBJ2-1, with 10 bases fitting TRBD2. The germline V gene has CDR1 LNHNV and CDR2 YYDKDF (reference sequence). The trim removed 0 bases at V and 9 bases at J, leaving 11 bases unmatched. This CDR3 is built from 17 residues. This CDR3 is CATSRDRASGSRPEQFF. The CDR3 nucleotides are TGTGCCACCAGCAGAGATCGTGCTAGCGGGAGTCGGCCTGAGCAGTTCTTC.

The V call is TRBV7-2, the J call TRBJ2-7; maybe TRBD1 (5 bases). In germline, CDR1 is SGHTA, CDR2 FQGNSA. This CDR3 contains 12 residues. With 6 bases removed from V and 3 bases from J, the gap between germline ends came to 9 bases. The CDR3 region is CASRHDSYEQYF. The CDR3 DNA sequence: TGTGCCAGCAGACATGACAGCTACGAGCAGTACTTC. Based on the CDR3 plus reference TRBV7-2 and TRBJ2-7, the full variable domain is GAGVSQSPSNKVTEKGKDVELRCDPISGHTALYWYRQSLGQGLEFLIYFQGNSAPDKSGLPSDRFSAERTGGSVSTLTIQRTQQEDSAVYLCASRHDSYEQYFGPGTRLTVT.

This clonotype has only a few counts. This chain uses TRBV29-1 with TRBJ2-1; no clear D. CDR3 length: 12 residues. Per germline, CDR1 SQVTM and CDR2 ANQGSEA. With 5 bases removed from V and 0 bases from J, the gap between germline ends came to 5 bases. CDR3 in DNA: TGCAGCGTTTACGTCTCCTACAATGAGCAGTTCTTC. Protein: CSVYVSYNEQFF.

The J gene is TRBJ1-1, the V gene TRBV2; tentative D call: TRBD1 (6 bases). CDR3 length: 14 amino acids. The V gene's germline CDR1 is SNHLY and CDR2 FYNNEI. V was cut by 5 bases and J by 5 bases, with 15 bases left in between. The CDR3 protein is CASSLRGGWTEAFF. Written as DNA, the CDR3 is TGTGCCAGCAGTCTTCGAGGGGGTTGGACTGAAGCTTTCTTT.

In nucleotides, the CDR3 is TGTGCCAGTATTCAAGCTGGAGGCTACACCTTC. Translated, it gives CASIQAGGYTF. The chain has TRBV19 and TRBJ1-2, with unresolved D. Deletions cut 7 bases from V and 8 bases from J, with 11 bases between. The germline V gene encodes CDR1 LNHDA and CDR2 SQIVND (reference sequence). The CDR3 has 11 residues.

This chain connects TRBV10-3 to TRBJ2-7, with 10 bases matching TRBD2. Trimming at V came to 5 bases and at J to 7 bases, leaving 11 bases not matched to a gene. Germline CDR1 reads ENHRY; CDR2 reads SYGVKD. This CDR3 contains 15 residues. This CDR3 is CAISSLAGEVGEQYF. DNA for the CDR3: TGTGCCATCAGTTCGCTAGCGGGGGAAGTAGGTGAGCAGTACTTC.

The table lists this clonotype with a few counts. CDR3 bases: TGTGCCACCAGCAGAGATAAAGGGGGCAATGAGCAGTTCTTC. Its translation is CATSRDKGGNEQFF. The V and J genes are TRBV15 and TRBJ2-1; possible D gene TRBD1, 6 bases. The CDR3 is 14 amino acids. From germline, CDR1 is LNHNV and CDR2 YYDKDF (reference sequence). Between the trimmed V and J ends, which lost 0 bases and 6 bases, there was a span of 9 bases.

This chain joins TRBV10-3 and TRBJ2-5; TRBD1 matches at 12 bases. V lost 3 bases to trimming and J lost 5 bases; unmatched junction nucleotides: 10. The CDR3 is made up of 17 amino acids. CDR1 is ENHRY and CDR2 is SYGVKD in the germline V gene. The CDR3 DNA follows: TGTGCCATCAGTGACACCACCGGGACAGGGGGCTGGGAGACCCAGTACTTC. Translation gives CAISDTTGTGGWETQYF.

In its sample, this clonotype was seen once. The chain uses TRBV5-5 and TRBJ1-6, with TRBD1 as a possible D gene (5 bases). The CDR3 has 16 residues. Per germline, CDR1 SGHKS and CDR2 YYEKEE (reference sequence). With 0 bases removed from V and 9 bases from J, the gap between germline ends came to 16 bases. The CDR3 loop is CASSLARGAAGSPLHF. The CDR3 DNA sequence: TGTGCCAGCAGCTTGGCTCGCGGGGCGGCGGGTTCACCCCTCCACTTT.

This clonotype was counted between two and nine times. The V and J genes are TRBV2 and TRBJ2-5; D is undetermined. The germline V gene encodes CDR1 SNHLY and CDR2 FYNNEI. This CDR3 has 12 amino acids. Trimming shortened V by 6 bases and J by 4 bases, and 9 bases separated the two germline ends. For the CDR3, the DNA is TGTGCCAGCAGCGGGCAAGGAGAGACCCAGTACTTC. Translation gives CASSGQGETQYF.

This chain links TRBV7-8 with TRBJ1-5, with D hard to call. CDR3 length: 14 residues. CDR1 and CDR2 from the germline V gene are SGHVS and FQNEAQ. The germline V and J ends were trimmed by 2 bases and 3 bases, with 8 bases remaining between them. CDR3 coding DNA: TGTGCCAGCAGCTTATCGGCCACCAATCAGCCCCAGCATTTT. It is translated as CASSLSATNQPQHF.

The V gene is TRBV24-1, the J gene TRBJ1-1, with 7 bases aligning to TRBD1. J gave up 1 base and V 12 bases, and 10 bases lay outside the gene matches. CDR3 length equals 14 residues. Germline lookup yields CDR1 KGHDR and CDR2 SFDVKD. The CDR3 nucleotides read TGTGCCTCCGCGACAGGGAGTTGGAACACTGAAGCTTTCTTT. As protein: CASATGSWNTEAFF.

This clonotype was counted a single time. V gene TRBV10-3 combines with J gene TRBJ2-5; perhaps TRBD1 as D (7 bases). The V gene's germline CDR1 is ENHRY and CDR2 SYGVKD. The ends were cut back, 10 bases at V and 0 bases at J, with 21 bases in the middle. The CDR3 runs to 16 residues. CDR3 DNA sequence: TGTGCCACAAATCCTCAGGGGGGCCGTGACCAAGAGACCCAGTACTTC. Translating it yields CATNPQGGRDQETQYF.

This chain links TRBV6-5 with TRBJ1-2; 8 bases fit TRBD1. V lost 4 bases and J lost 2; bases outside the gene matches: 9. This CDR3 region has 16 residues. CDR1 is MNHEY and CDR2 is SVGAGI in the germline V gene. For the CDR3, the DNA is TGTGCCAGCAGTTCTCGAGAGAGGACAGGGAACTATGGCTACACCTTC. It is translated as CASSSRERTGNYGYTF.

The chain combines TRBV19 with TRBJ2-7; D not certain. The CDR3 is 14 residues long. Germline V gene lookup returns CDR1 LNHDA and CDR2 SQIVND (reference sequence). Trimming stripped 3 bases from V and 0 bases from J, with 9 bases between. In nucleotides, the CDR3 is TGTGCCAGTAGTATTAGTTTAAGCTCCTACGAGCAGTACTTC. Protein sequence: CASSISLSSYEQYF.

V and J are TRBV10-3 and TRBJ1-2, with D possibly matching TRBD1 (6 bases). Germline CDR1 and CDR2: ENHRY and SYGVKD. The CDR3 extends over 11 amino acids. Deletions cut 5 bases from V and 6 bases from J, with 7 bases between. In nucleotides, the CDR3 is TGTGCCATCAGTCGGACAGATGGCTACACCTTC. Protein sequence: CAISRTDGYTF.

This chain links TRBV20-1 with TRBJ2-7; the match to TRBD1 covers 10 bases. CDR1 is DFQATT, CDR2 SNEGSKA, per germline (reference sequence). The CDR3 is 13 residues long. Unmatched junction bases numbered 6, after V lost 4 bases and J lost 6 bases. CDR3 coding DNA: TGCAGTGCTACGGGACAGGGGTGGTTCGAGCAGTACTTC. Amino acids: CSATGQGWFEQYF.

This clonotype has just one count. The chain has TRBV7-9 and TRBJ2-2, with 7 nucleotides matching TRBD1. This CDR3 has 12 amino acids. Germline CDR1 and CDR2: SEHNR and FQNEAQ (reference sequence). Trimming cost V 5 bases and J 7 bases; bases outside gene matches: 1. The CDR3 region has the DNA TGTGCCAGCAGCCCAGGGGGCGGGGAGCTGTTTTTT. It translates to CASSPGGGELFF. The full variable domain, completed using reference TRBV7-9 and TRBJ2-2, is DTGVSQNPRHKITKRGQNVTFRCDPISEHNRLYWYRQTLGQGPEFLTYFQNEAQLEKSRLLSDRFSAERPKGSFSTLEIQRTEQGDSAMYLCASSPGGGELFFGEGSRLTVL.

The chain combines TRBV20-1 with TRBJ2-7; D is unclear. CDR3 length equals 14 residues. V was shortened by 0 bases and J by 2 bases, with 11 bases between the two germline ends. CDR1 and CDR2 (germline): DFQATT, SNEGSKA (reference sequence). The CDR3, as DNA: TGCAGTGCTAGAGAGGTTCAAAATCCCTACGAGCAGTACTTC. This sequence encodes CSAREVQNPYEQYF.

This rearrangement joins TRBV9 to TRBJ2-3, with 10 bases fitting TRBD1. The CDR3 extends over 16 amino acids. Germline assignment: CDR1 SGDLS and CDR2 YYNGEE. V trimming: 3 bases; J trimming: 1 base; junction bases outside the gene matches: 5. Written as DNA, the CDR3 is TGTGCCAGCAGCGCTTCCGGGACAGGGGGCACAGATACGCAGTATTTT. It translates to CASSASGTGGTDTQYF.

The sample holds many counts of this clonotype. CDR3 DNA sequence: TGTGCCAGCAGGCGCATACTAGAAGGGTTTAAGACCGGGGAGCTGTTTTTT. Protein: CASRRILEGFKTGELFF. The V and J genes are TRBV7-6 and TRBJ2-2, with D possibly matching TRBD2 (5 bases). CDR1 SGHVS and CDR2 FNYEAQ come from the germline V gene. The V end lost 6 bases, the J end lost 5 bases, and 22 bases lay between the germline ends. This CDR3 region has 17 residues.

This clonotype was counted only a few times. The chain has TRBV7-2 and TRBJ1-5; the D gene is possibly TRBD1 (5 bases). The CDR3 is 14 amino acids. Germline V gives CDR1 SGHTA, CDR2 FQGNSA. Trimming pared 5 bases from V and 5 bases from J, leaving 13 bases between. CDR3 DNA sequence: TGTGCCAGCAGCAACCAGGGCAGGGATCAGCCCCAGCATTTT. Residues: CASSNQGRDQPQHF.

The V gene is TRBV24-1, the J gene TRBJ1-4; D not certain. Germline V lookup: CDR1 KGHDR, CDR2 SFDVKD. V lost 8 bases and J lost 6, with 3 bases in between. The length of the CDR3 is 10 residues. The CDR3 protein is CATIDEKLFF. CDR3 bases: TGTGCCACCATAGATGAAAAACTGTTTTTT.

The chain uses TRBV29-1 and TRBJ2-7; D call uncertain. Germline CDR1 is SQVTM and CDR2 is ANQGSEA. V was cut by 4 bases and J by 1 base, with 11 bases left in between. The CDR3 has 13 residues. The CDR3 protein is CSVAGGLSYEQYF. DNA for the CDR3: TGCAGCGTTGCCGGCGGCCTTTCCTACGAGCAGTACTTC.

The table lists this clonotype with a few counts. The genes are TRBV10-2 and TRBJ2-7; D is undetermined. This CDR3 has 13 amino acids. V was pared by 10 bases and J by 2 bases, with 15 bases between. Per the germline V gene, CDR1 is WSHSY and CDR2 is SAAADI. The DNA for the CDR3 is TGCGCCACCAGGCCTCCAGCGACCTACGAGCAGTACTTC. As protein: CATRPPATYEQYF.